A single sample gave rise to the 10 T cell receptor beta chains below, sequenced in a study of cytomegalovirus exposure and HLA in healthy donors. The assay was immunoSEQ multiplex PCR, and TCRdb's table has in-frame clones only and misses some. The sample contains a few hundred thousand clones, more than 80% of which appear only once. The sample was PBMCs. These receptors all come from a woman under 30 in good health and CMV-seronegative.

The V gene is TRBV13, the J gene TRBJ1-2; D might be TRBD1 (6 bases). The V and J ends lost 2 bases and 3 bases respectively, with 16 bases between them. This CDR3 is 16 amino acids long. The germline gives CDR1 PRHDT, CDR2 FYEKMQ (reference sequence). The CDR3 DNA reads as TGTGCCAGCAGCTTACGGGCGGGGGCGCTGTACTATGGCTACACCTTC. Translation: CASSLRAGALYYGYTF.

This clone was observed once. This chain links TRBV29-1 with TRBJ2-1, with 9 bases matching TRBD2. Trimming took 3 bases from V and 4 from J; bases not matched to a gene: 7. The CDR3 length is 15 residues. Germline loops: CDR1 SQVTM, CDR2 ANQGSEA. The CDR3 region is CSVDYSSGIYNEQFF. CDR3 nucleotide sequence: TGCAGCGTTGATTATTCTAGCGGGATTTACAATGAGCAGTTCTTC.

A single count supports this clone. This CDR3 reads CASSLGRGGPNEQFF. DNA of the CDR3: TGCGCCAGCAGCTTGGGTCGGGGGGGCCCCAATGAGCAGTTCTTC. The V gene is TRBV5-1, the J gene TRBJ2-1; 8 bases align to TRBD2. Germline CDR1 and CDR2: SGHRS and YFSETQ. J lost 6 bases, V lost 0 bases, and 5 bases had no gene match. The CDR3 spans 15 residues.

This chain joins TRBV20-1 and TRBJ2-7; D unclear. CDR3 size: 11 residues. V lost 1 base and J 4 bases, leaving 5 bases between the germline ends. Germline CDR1 and CDR2: DFQATT and SNEGSKA (reference sequence). CDR3 residues: CSARAQYEQYF. In DNA form, the CDR3 reads TGCAGTGCTAGAGCCCAATACGAGCAGTACTTC.

This chain links TRBV2 with TRBJ2-7; no reliable D call. Germline V gene sequence: CDR1 SNHLY, CDR2 FYNNEI. V was trimmed by 6 bases and J by 2 bases, leaving 14 bases between them. The CDR3 consists of 14 residues. CDR3: CASRIRVGPYEQYF. The CDR3 DNA sequence: TGTGCCAGCAGAATTCGGGTGGGTCCCTACGAGCAGTACTTC. Drawing the rest from reference TRBV2 and TRBJ2-7, the complete variable domain is EPEVTQTPSHQVTQMGQEVILRCVPISNHLYFYWYRQILGQKVEFLVSFYNNEISEKSEIFDDQFSVERPDGSNFTLKIRSTKLEDSAMYFCASRIRVGPYEQYFGPGTRLTVT.

This chain uses TRBV9 with TRBJ1-1; a weak D match, TRBD1 (6 bases). The germline gives CDR1 SGDLS, CDR2 YYNGEE. This CDR3 comprises 14 residues. V lost 4 bases and J 3 bases, leaving 13 bases between the germline ends. The DNA for the CDR3 is TGTGCCAGCAGCTCAACCCACAGGGACACTGAAGCTTTCTTT. Translation: CASSSTHRDTEAFF. The full variable domain, its missing parts supplied by reference TRBV9 and TRBJ1-1, is DSGVTQTPKHLITATGQRVTLRCSPRSGDLSVYWYQQSLDQGLQFLIQYYNGEERAKGNILERFSAQQFPDLHSELNLSSLELGDSALYFCASSSTHRDTEAFFGQGTRLTVV.

The CDR3 region has the DNA TGTGCCAGTAGTACAGGGCAGGACGAAAAACTGTTTTTT. This encodes CASSTGQDEKLFF. The genes are TRBV19 and TRBJ1-4; D possibly corresponds to TRBD1 (5 bases). V gave up 4 bases and J gave up 8 bases, with 11 bases separating them. Germline V lookup: CDR1 LNHDA, CDR2 SQIVND (reference sequence). The CDR3 is made up of 13 amino acids.

The chain employs TRBV4-1 and TRBJ1-2; no definite D call. This CDR3 is built from 13 residues. Germline loops: CDR1 MGHRA, CDR2 YSYEKL. Trimming left V 0 bases short and J 8 bases short, with 10 bases between. CDR3 amino acids: CASSQDRAGGYTF. For the CDR3, the DNA is TGCGCCAGCAGCCAAGATCGGGCGGGGGGCTACACCTTC.

The chain employs TRBV27 and TRBJ2-1; 9 bases are shared with TRBD2. CDR1 and CDR2 (germline): MNHEY, SMNVEV (reference sequence). Trimming removed 4 bases from V and 5 bases from J; junction bases left unmatched: 21. The CDR3 covers 20 residues. CDR3 region: CASSSQPWAGGLRMDNEQFF. CDR3 DNA: TGTGCCAGCAGTTCCCAGCCCTGGGCGGGGGGGCTGCGAATGGACAATGAGCAGTTCTTC.

The rearrangement joins TRBV2 to TRBJ2-3; 10 bases map to TRBD2. The CDR3 extends over 16 amino acids. The germline CDR1 and CDR2 sequences are SNHLY and FYNNEI. With 7 bases clipped from V and 4 bases from J, the junction kept 11 bases outside the gene matches. DNA of the CDR3: TGTGCCAGCAAAGGGGGCGCTAGCGGGAGTTCAGATACGCAGTATTTT. As protein: CASKGGASGSSDTQYF.